These T cell receptor beta chains were read from a single sample in a study of T cells in Graves' hyperthyroidism and ophthalmopathy. MiXCR, run by TCRdb on the multiplex PCR reads, gives a single entry per CDR3 protein. The data show fewer than 350,000 distinct CDR3 sequences, about 15% seen once. Sequenced sample: blood. Receptors originate from a woman aged 45 to 65 with Graves' hyperthyroidism that later progressed to Graves' ophthalmopathy. The CDR3 runs from the conserved cysteine through the conserved F or W. A D gene is named only where the DNA matches it firmly. Expanded clones get a size class; other rows say once, few or many, or leave the size out.

v_call,d_call,j_call,clone_size,cdr3_nt,cdr3_aa
TRBV7-8,-,TRBJ2-7,many,TGTGCCAGCAGCCTAAGATCGAAGGGGGGCTACGAGCAGTACTTC,CASSLRSKGGYEQYF
TRBV7-3,-,TRBJ2-3,many,TGTGCCAGCAGCCCCGTGTCGGGGACAGATACGCAGTATTTT,CASSPVSGTDTQYF
TRBV2,-,TRBJ1-1,many,TGTGCCAGCAGTGAAGAGGGGGAGAACACTGAAGCTTTCTTT,CASSEEGENTEAFF
TRBV20-1,TRBD1,TRBJ2-3,many,TGCAGTGCAGGGGACAGGGCTTTTGGAGATACGCAGTATTTT,CSAGDRAFGDTQYF
TRBV19,-,TRBJ1-5,many,TGTGCCAGTAGTGGGTCAGTGGGATATAGCAATCAGCCCCAGCATTTT,CASSGSVGYSNQPQHF
TRBV9,TRBD2,TRBJ2-3,few,TGTGCCAGCAGCGTAGGTAATAGCGGGAGCGGCGATACGCAGTATTTT,CASSVGNSGSGDTQYF
TRBV3-1,TRBD1,TRBJ1-4,-,TGTGCCAGCAGCCCCCCCCAGGGACAGGGCAAGGGAAAACTGTTTTTT,CASSPPQGQGKGKLFF
TRBV20-1,TRBD1,TRBJ1-1,-,TGCAGTGCTCGTACCACAGGGGGCGGGACTGAAGCTTTCTTT,CSARTTGGGTEAFF
TRBV12-3/TRBV12-4,-,TRBJ1-1,-,TGTGCCAGCAGTCCGATGATGAACACTGAAGCTTTCTTT,CASSPMMNTEAFF
TRBV5-5,-,TRBJ1-2,many,TGTGCCAGCAGCTCGCAGGGGTTTTATGGCTACACCTTC,CASSSQGFYGYTF
TRBV19,TRBD2,TRBJ2-1,few,TGTGCCAGTAGTATAAATGCGGGAGAGTCTGAGCAGTTCTTC,CASSINAGESEQFF
TRBV20-1,-,TRBJ2-2,few,TGCAGTGCCACGGCAACAGGCACCGGGGAGCTGTTTTTT,CSATATGTGELFF
TRBV10-1,-,TRBJ2-1,many,TGCGCCAGCAGAGCCGGGACGGCGAACAATGAGCAGTTCTTC,CASRAGTANNEQFF
TRBV19,-,TRBJ1-4,-,TGTGCCAGTAGTTCGGACTCAGGGGAAAAACTGTTTTTT,CASSSDSGEKLFF
TRBV27,TRBD2,TRBJ2-2,-,TGTGCCAGTCCTAAGGGCGGGAGAGAGACCGGGGAGCTGTTTTTT,CASPKGGRETGELFF
TRBV5-1,TRBD2,TRBJ2-7,-,TGCGCCAGCAGCTTGGCTAGCGGGAGGCCGACCTCCTACGAGCAGTACTTC,CASSLASGRPTSYEQYF
TRBV4-1,-,TRBJ2-1,few,TGCGCCAGCAGCCAAGATAAGGGGGGCGAGCAGTTCTTC,CASSQDKGGEQFF
TRBV2,TRBD1,TRBJ1-6,few,TGTGCCAGCAGCGCGGACAGGGGATATAATTCACCCCTCCACTTT,CASSADRGYNSPLHF
TRBV4-1,TRBD1,TRBJ1-1,many,TGCGCCAGCAGCCGCACTCAGGGGGGGACTGAAGCTTTCTTT,CASSRTQGGTEAFF
TRBV6-1,-,TRBJ1-2,few,TGTGCCAGCAGTGAAGGGGGTACGCAGGGCCAAGGGGGCTACACCTTC,CASSEGGTQGQGGYTF
TRBV20-1,-,TRBJ1-4,many,TGCAGTGCTAGAGGGTGGCCAACTAATGAAAAACTGTTTTTT,CSARGWPTNEKLFF
TRBV20-1,TRBD1,TRBJ1-2,many,TGCAGTGCTGCCGACTTAGACAGGGACTATGGCTACACCTTC,CSAADLDRDYGYTF